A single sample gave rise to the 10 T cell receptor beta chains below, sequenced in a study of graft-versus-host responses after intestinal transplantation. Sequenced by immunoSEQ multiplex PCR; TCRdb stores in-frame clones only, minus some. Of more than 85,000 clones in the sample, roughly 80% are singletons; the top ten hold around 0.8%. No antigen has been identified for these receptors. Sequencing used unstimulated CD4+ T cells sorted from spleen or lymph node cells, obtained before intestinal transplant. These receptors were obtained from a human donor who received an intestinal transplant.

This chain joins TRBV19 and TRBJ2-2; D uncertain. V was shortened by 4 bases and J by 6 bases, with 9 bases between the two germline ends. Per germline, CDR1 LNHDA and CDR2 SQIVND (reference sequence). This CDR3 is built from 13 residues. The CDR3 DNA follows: TGTGCCAGTAGTACTGAGGTGGCCGGGGAGCTGTTTTTT. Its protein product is CASSTEVAGELFF.

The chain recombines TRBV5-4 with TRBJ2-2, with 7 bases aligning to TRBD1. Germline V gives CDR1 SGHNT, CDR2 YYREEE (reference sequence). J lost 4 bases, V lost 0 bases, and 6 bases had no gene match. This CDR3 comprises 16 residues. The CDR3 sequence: CASSLERQGFTGELFF. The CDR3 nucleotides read TGTGCCAGCAGCTTGGAAAGACAGGGCTTCACCGGGGAGCTGTTTTTT.

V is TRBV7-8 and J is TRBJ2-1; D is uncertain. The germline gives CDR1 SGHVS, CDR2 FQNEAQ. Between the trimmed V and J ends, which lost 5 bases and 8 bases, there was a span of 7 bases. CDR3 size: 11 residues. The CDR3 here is CASSIIHEQFF. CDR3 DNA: TGTGCCAGCAGCATCATCCATGAGCAGTTCTTC.

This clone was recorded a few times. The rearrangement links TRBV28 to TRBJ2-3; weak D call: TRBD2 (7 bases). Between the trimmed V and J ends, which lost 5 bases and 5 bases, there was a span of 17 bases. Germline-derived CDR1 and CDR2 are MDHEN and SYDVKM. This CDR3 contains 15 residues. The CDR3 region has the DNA TGTGCCAGCAGTCACGGGGGGCCCCGGGGAGATACGCAGTATTTT. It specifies CASSHGGPRGDTQYF.

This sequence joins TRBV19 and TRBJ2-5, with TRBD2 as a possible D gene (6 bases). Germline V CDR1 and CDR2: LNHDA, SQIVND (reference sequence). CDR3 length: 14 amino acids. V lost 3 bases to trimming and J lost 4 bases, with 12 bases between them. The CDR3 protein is CASSMWRGGETQYF. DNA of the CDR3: TGTGCCAGTAGTATGTGGAGGGGAGGAGAGACCCAGTACTTC. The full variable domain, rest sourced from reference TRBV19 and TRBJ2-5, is DGGITQSPKYLFRKEGQNVTLSCEQNLNHDAMYWYRQDPGQGLRLIYYSQIVNDFQKGDIAEGYSVSREKKESFPLTVTSAQKNPTAFYLCASSMWRGGETQYFGPGTRLLVL.

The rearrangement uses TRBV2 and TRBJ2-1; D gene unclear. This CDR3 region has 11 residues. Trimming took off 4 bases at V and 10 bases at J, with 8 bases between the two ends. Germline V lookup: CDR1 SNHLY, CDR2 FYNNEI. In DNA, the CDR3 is TGTGCCAGCAGTGTGGCCGCCGAGCAGTTCTTC. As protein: CASSVAAEQFF.

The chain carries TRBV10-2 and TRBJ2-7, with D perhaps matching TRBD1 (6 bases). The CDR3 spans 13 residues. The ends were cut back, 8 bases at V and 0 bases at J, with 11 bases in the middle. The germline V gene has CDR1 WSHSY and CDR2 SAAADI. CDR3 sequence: CASAGTRSYEQYF. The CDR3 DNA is TGCGCCAGCGCTGGGACACGCTCCTACGAGCAGTACTTC.

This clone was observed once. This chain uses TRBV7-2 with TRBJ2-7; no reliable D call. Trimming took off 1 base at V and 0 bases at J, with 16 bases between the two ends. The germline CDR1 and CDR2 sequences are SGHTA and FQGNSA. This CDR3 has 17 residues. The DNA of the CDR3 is TGTGCCAGCAGCTTAGGCATCTCAGCGCACGACTCCTACGAGCAGTACTTC. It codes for CASSLGISAHDSYEQYF.

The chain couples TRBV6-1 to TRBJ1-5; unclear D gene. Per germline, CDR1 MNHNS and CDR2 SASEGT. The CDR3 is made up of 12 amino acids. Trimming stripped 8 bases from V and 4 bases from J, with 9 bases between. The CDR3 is CASGEPNQPQHF. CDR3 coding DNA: TGTGCCAGCGGAGAACCTAATCAGCCCCAGCATTTT.

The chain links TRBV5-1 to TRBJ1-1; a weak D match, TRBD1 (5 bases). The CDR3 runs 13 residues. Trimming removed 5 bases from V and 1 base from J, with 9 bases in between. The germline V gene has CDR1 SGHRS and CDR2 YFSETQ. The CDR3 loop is CASRLTGNTEAFF. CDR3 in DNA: TGCGCCAGCAGGTTAACAGGGAACACTGAAGCTTTCTTT.